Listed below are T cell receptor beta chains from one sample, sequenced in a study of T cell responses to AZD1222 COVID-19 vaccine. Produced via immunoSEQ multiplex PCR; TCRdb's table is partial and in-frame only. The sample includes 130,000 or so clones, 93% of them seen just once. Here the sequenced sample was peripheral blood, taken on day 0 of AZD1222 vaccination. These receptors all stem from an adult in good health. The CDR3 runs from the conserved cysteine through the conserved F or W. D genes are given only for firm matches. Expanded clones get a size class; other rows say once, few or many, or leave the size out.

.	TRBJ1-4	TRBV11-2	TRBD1	CASSLGVAQGEKLFF	TGTGCCAGCAGCTTAGGGGTAGCACAGGGGGAAAAACTGTTTTTT
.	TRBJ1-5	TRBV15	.	CATSRDRAFREDQPQHF	TGTGCCACCAGCAGAGATCGGGCTTTTCGGGAGGATCAGCCCCAGCATTTT
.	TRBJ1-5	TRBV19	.	CASSGTGYSNQPQHF	TGTGCCAGTAGTGGAACAGGTTATAGCAATCAGCCCCAGCATTTT
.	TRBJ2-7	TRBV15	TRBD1	CATSRGRGQGINEQYF	TGTGCCACCAGCAGAGGCAGGGGACAGGGGATCAACGAGCAGTACTTC
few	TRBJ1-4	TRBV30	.	CAWSGQGFEKLFF	TGTGCCTGGAGTGGGCAGGGGTTTGAAAAACTGTTTTTT
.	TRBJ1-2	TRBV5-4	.	CASSFDGANYGYTF	TGTGCCAGCAGCTTCGACGGAGCTAACTATGGCTACACCTTC
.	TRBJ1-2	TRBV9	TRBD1	CASSVGQGDYGYTF	TGTGCCAGCAGCGTAGGACAGGGGGACTATGGCTACACCTTC
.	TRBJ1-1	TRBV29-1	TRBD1	CSGWTGATEAFF	TGCAGCGGCTGGACAGGGGCCACTGAAGCTTTCTTT
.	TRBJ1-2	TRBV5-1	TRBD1	CASSSGGVYGYTF	TGCGCCAGCAGCTCAGGGGGCGTCTATGGCTACACCTTC
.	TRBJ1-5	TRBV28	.	CATIGRFGRGNQPQHF	TGTGCCACCATTGGGCGATTCGGACGGGGAAATCAGCCCCAGCATTTT
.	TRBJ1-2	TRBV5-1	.	CASSLTEANYGYTF	TGCGCCAGCAGCTTGACCGAGGCTAACTATGGCTACACCTTC
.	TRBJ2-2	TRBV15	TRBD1	CATSSGGGQGAANTGELFF	TGTGCCACCAGCTCTGGGGGGGGACAGGGGGCCGCGAACACCGGGGAGCTGTTTTTT
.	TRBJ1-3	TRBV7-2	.	CASSLERFSGNTIYF	TGTGCCAGCAGCTTAGAACGGTTCTCTGGAAACACCATATATTTT
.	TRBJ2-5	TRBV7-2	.	CASSPRQTQETQYF	TGTGCCAGCAGCCCGCGACAGACGCAAGAGACCCAGTACTTC
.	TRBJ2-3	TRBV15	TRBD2	CATSFRTRPSTDTQYF	TGTGCCACCAGCTTCCGGACTAGGCCTAGCACAGATACGCAGTATTTT
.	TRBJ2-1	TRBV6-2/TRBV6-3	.	CASSPGTEQFF	TGTGCCAGCAGCCCCGGGACGGAGCAGTTCTTC
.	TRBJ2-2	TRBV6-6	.	CASSYSSGLGAGELFF	TGTGCCAGCAGTTACTCGAGCGGGTTGGGGGCCGGGGAGCTGTTTTTT
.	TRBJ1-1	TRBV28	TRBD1	CASSGGDRFRPNTEAFF	TGTGCCAGCAGTGGGGGGGACAGGTTTCGACCGAACACTGAAGCTTTCTTT
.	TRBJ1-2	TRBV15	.	CATSRDLGIGSNYGYTF	TGTGCCACCAGCAGAGATCTAGGTATAGGATCAAACTATGGCTACACCTTC
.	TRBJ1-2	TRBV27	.	CASSRQVNYGYTF	TGTGCCAGCAGTAGACAGGTGAACTATGGCTACACCTTC
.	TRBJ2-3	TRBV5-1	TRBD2	CASSLVLAGGLGDTQYF	TGCGCCAGCAGCTTGGTACTCGCGGGGGGGCTGGGAGATACGCAGTATTTT
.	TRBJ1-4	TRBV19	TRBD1	CASSTGQGREKLFF	TGTGCCAGTAGTACGGGACAGGGGCGGGAAAAACTGTTTTTT
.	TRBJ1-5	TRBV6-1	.	CASSVSPGAGLQPQHF	TGTGCCAGCAGTGTGTCCCCGGGCGCGGGATTGCAGCCCCAGCATTTT
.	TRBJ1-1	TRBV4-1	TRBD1	CASSQLGQGSTEAFF	TGCGCCAGCAGCCAGCTGGGACAGGGAAGTACTGAAGCTTTCTTT
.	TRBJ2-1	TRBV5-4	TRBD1	CASSLVAGGYNEQFF	TGTGCCAGCAGCTTGGTGGCAGGGGGTTACAATGAGCAGTTCTTC
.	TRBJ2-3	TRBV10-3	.	CATSTGTSTDTQYF	TGTGCCACCTCGACAGGAACGAGCACAGATACGCAGTATTTT
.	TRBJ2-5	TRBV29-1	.	CSVGNGKETQYF	TGCAGCGTTGGGAACGGAAAAGAGACCCAGTACTTC
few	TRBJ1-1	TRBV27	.	CASSRWDISNTEAFF	TGTGCCAGCAGTCGATGGGACATAAGCAACACTGAAGCTTTCTTT
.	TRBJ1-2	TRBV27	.	CASRDSSRVRGYTF	TGTGCCAGCAGAGATTCGTCGCGGGTTAGGGGCTACACCTTC
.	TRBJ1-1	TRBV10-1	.	CAGNMNTEAFF	TGCGCCGGGAACATGAACACTGAAGCTTTCTTT
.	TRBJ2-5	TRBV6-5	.	CASSLAGFETQYF	TGTGCCAGCAGTCTTGCGGGGTTCGAGACCCAGTACTTC
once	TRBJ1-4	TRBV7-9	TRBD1	CASRIAGGSNEKLFF	TGTGCCAGCAGGATAGCAGGGGGCTCTAATGAAAAACTGTTTTTT
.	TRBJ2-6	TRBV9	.	CASSPAVISGANVLTF	TGTGCCAGCAGCCCAGCAGTGATCTCTGGGGCCAACGTCCTGACTTTC
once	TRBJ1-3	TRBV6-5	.	CATKAGSGNTIYF	TGTGCCACAAAAGCGGGCTCTGGAAACACCATATATTTT
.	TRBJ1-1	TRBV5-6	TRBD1	CASTFDRVDTEAFF	TGTGCCAGCACCTTCGACAGGGTGGACACTGAAGCTTTCTTT
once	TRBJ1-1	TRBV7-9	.	CASSLGQASEAFF	TGTGCCAGCAGCTTAGGTCAGGCCTCTGAGGCTTTCTTT
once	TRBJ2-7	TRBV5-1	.	CASSLGSNSYEQYF	TGCGCCAGCAGCTTGGGCAGCAACTCCTACGAGCAGTACTTC
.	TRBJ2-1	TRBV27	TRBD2	CASSFGFSGGQDEQFF	TGTGCCAGCAGTTTTGGGTTCAGCGGGGGACAAGATGAGCAGTTCTTC
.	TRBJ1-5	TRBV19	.	CASTPRVWDQPQHF	TGTGCCAGTACCCCCCGGGTGTGGGATCAGCCCCAGCATTTT
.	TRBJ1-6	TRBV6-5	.	CASGRGGANSPLHF	TGTGCCAGCGGTCGGGGGGGCGCGAATTCACCCCTCCACTTT